This entry lists 32 T cell receptor beta chains sequenced from one sample in a study of cytomegalovirus exposure and HLA in healthy donors (dated by TCRdb to 2015 to 2018). The library was produced with the immunoSEQ multiplex PCR assay. For the multiplex PCR, a mixture combining 60 forward primers for TCR Vbeta segments and 13 reverse primers for TCR Jbeta segments was used. Entries here come from immuneACCESS through TCRdb and include only in-frame sequences with V and J called. Some clones fail to appear in such tables; in the studies checked, an unresolved V gene covers under half of the shortfall, and the cause of the remainder is unknown. In all, the sample holds 150,000 or so clones, and over 60% of those were seen once. The ten largest clonotypes hold over 2.5% of the sample. Sequences were obtained from PBMCs. The source of these receptors is a woman in her 30s in good health and CMV-seropositive.

The chain recombines TRBV5-1 with TRBJ2-5; TRBD2 matches 13 bases. The CDR3 is made up of 15 amino acids. The trim removed 5 bases at V and 1 base at J, leaving 2 bases unmatched. Germline loops: CDR1 SGHRS, CDR2 YFSETQ. The CDR3 sequence: CASSRTSGGQETQYF. CDR3 DNA: TGCGCCAGCAGTCGGACTAGCGGGGGCCAAGAGACCCAGTACTTC. The variable domain in full, with the rest retrieved from reference TRBV5-1 and TRBJ2-5, is KAGVTQTPRYLIKTRGQQVTLSCSPISGHRSVSWYQQTPGQGLQFLFEYFSETQRNKGNFPGRFSGRQFSNSRSEMNVSTLELGDSALYLCASSRTSGGQETQYFGPGTRLLVL.

The V call is TRBV5-1, the J call TRBJ2-5; 8 bases are shared with TRBD2. V lost 7 bases to trimming and J lost 5 bases; unmatched junction nucleotides: 7. CDR1 is SGHRS, CDR2 YFSETQ, per germline. The CDR3 is 13 residues long. The CDR3 region has the DNA TGCGCCAGCGCGGGGGGCCCCGGGGAGACCCAGTACTTC. Its protein product is CASAGGPGETQYF.

The chain joins TRBV30 to TRBJ2-2; 9 bases align to TRBD2. The V and J ends lost 1 base and 3 bases, in that order; junction bases with no gene match: 9. This CDR3 comprises 17 residues. Germline V gives CDR1 GTSNPN, CDR2 SVGIG (reference sequence). The CDR3 sequence is CAWSGGSGSIDTGELFF. CDR3 sequence (DNA): TGTGCCTGGAGTGGGGGTAGCGGGAGTATTGACACCGGGGAGCTGTTTTTT.

The V and J genes are TRBV2 and TRBJ2-7, with a possible D match to TRBD1 (5 bases). The length of the CDR3 is 15 residues. Germline CDR1 is SNHLY and CDR2 is FYNNEI. V lost 1 base and J lost 6, with 16 bases in between. CDR3: CASSEGGGFPGEQYF. The CDR3 nucleotides are TGTGCCAGCAGTGAAGGGGGCGGATTCCCCGGCGAGCAGTACTTC. Full variable domain (missing parts from reference TRBV2 and TRBJ2-7): EPEVTQTPSHQVTQMGQEVILRCVPISNHLYFYWYRQILGQKVEFLVSFYNNEISEKSEIFDDQFSVERPDGSNFTLKIRSTKLEDSAMYFCASSEGGGFPGEQYFGPGTRLTVT.

The J gene is TRBJ1-2, the V gene TRBV4-1, with a possible D match to TRBD1 (5 bases). V was cut by 0 bases and J by 4 bases, with 15 bases left in between. CDR1 MGHRA and CDR2 YSYEKL come from the germline V gene. CDR3 size: 16 residues. CDR3 sequence (DNA): TGCGCCAGCAGCCAAGAGGGCCAGGGATGGGTCTATGGCTACACCTTC. Its translation: CASSQEGQGWVYGYTF.

This clone was seen once. The rearrangement joins TRBV5-1 to TRBJ2-5, with 10 positions matching TRBD2. Trimming cost V 5 bases and J 0 bases; bases outside gene matches: 4. CDR1 and CDR2 from the germline V gene are SGHRS and YFSETQ. The CDR3 extends over 15 amino acids. This CDR3 reads CASRVAGGYQETQYF. The CDR3 nucleotides are TGCGCCAGCAGGGTAGCGGGAGGATACCAAGAGACCCAGTACTTC.

This clone was detected only a few times. The rearrangement joins TRBV4-1 to TRBJ2-5; D is perhaps TRBD2 (6 bases). This CDR3 is 13 amino acids long. The V and J ends lost 8 bases and 5 bases respectively, with 15 bases between them. CDR1 is MGHRA and CDR2 is YSYEKL in the germline V gene. CDR3 nucleotides: TGCGCCAGCTCTGAGGGGACTCAGGAGACCCAGTACTTC. Translation: CASSEGTQETQYF.

V and J are TRBV6-5 and TRBJ1-2; 8 nucleotides line up with TRBD1. The length of the CDR3 is 12 residues. Germline V gene lookup returns CDR1 MNHEY and CDR2 SVGAGI. V dropped 5 bases and J dropped 6; count of bases not matched to a gene: 2. Here the CDR3 DNA reads TGTGCCAGCAGTCAGGGGGCTCATGGCTACACCTTC. Translating it yields CASSQGAHGYTF.

This chain joins TRBV7-8 and TRBJ2-1, with D perhaps matching TRBD2 (6 bases). CDR3 length: 14 amino acids. CDR1 is SGHVS, CDR2 FQNEAQ, per germline. Trimming cost V 5 bases and J 7 bases, with 15 bases left between them. The CDR3 reads CASSPRRERNEQFF. CDR3 coding DNA: TGTGCCAGCAGCCCGAGGAGGGAACGGAATGAGCAGTTCTTC.

The V call is TRBV11-3, the J call TRBJ2-7; D possibly corresponds to TRBD2 (6 bases). The CDR3 has 15 residues. V lost 1 base to trimming and J lost 5 bases, with 15 bases between them. Germline V gene sequence: CDR1 SGHNT, CDR2 YENEEA. CDR3 in amino acids: CASSLAGVILHEQYF. The CDR3 coding sequence is TGTGCCAGCAGCTTAGCGGGAGTAATCCTCCACGAGCAGTACTTC.

This clone was observed a handful of times. The chain carries TRBV9 and TRBJ2-3; D unresolved. With 1 base removed from V and 0 bases from J, the gap between germline ends came to 6 bases. CDR1 is SGDLS, CDR2 YYNGEE, per germline. The CDR3 length is 14 residues. DNA for the CDR3: TGTGCCAGCAGCGTACAGTCTAGCACAGATACGCAGTATTTT. Its protein product is CASSVQSSTDTQYF.

This clone has more than one count but fewer than ten. The chain carries TRBV18 and TRBJ1-4, with 7 bases fitting TRBD1. The CDR3 is 15 amino acids. The V and J ends lost 1 base and 7 bases, in that order; junction bases with no gene match: 6. The V gene's germline CDR1 is KGHSH and CDR2 LQKENI. The CDR3 bases are TGTGCCAGCTCACCACAGGGGGCCCCTGGTGAAAAACTGTTTTTT. Residues: CASSPQGAPGEKLFF.

V is TRBV11-3 and J is TRBJ1-2; 7 bases align to TRBD1. The CDR3 runs 13 residues. The V and J ends lost 3 bases and 7 bases, in that order; junction bases with no gene match: 5. Germline V gene sequence: CDR1 SGHNT, CDR2 YENEEA. CDR3: CASSFVAGGGYTF. The CDR3 nucleotides are TGTGCCAGCAGCTTTGTTGCAGGGGGTGGCTACACCTTC. The variable domain in full, completed from reference TRBV11-3 and TRBJ1-2, reads EAGVVQSPRYKIIEKKQPVAFWCNPISGHNTLYWYLQNLGQGPELLIRYENEEAVDDSQLPKDRFSAERLKGVDSTLKIQPAELGDSAVYLCASSFVAGGGYTFGSGTRLTVV.

This clone appeared a single time. The chain has TRBV9 and TRBJ1-2, with 9 bases that match TRBD1. There are 12 residues in the CDR3. Germline trimming cut 5 bases from V and 9 bases from J; bases unmatched to any gene: 5. The germline V gene has CDR1 SGDLS and CDR2 YYNGEE. This CDR3 reads CASRQGAHSYTF. The DNA of the CDR3 is TGTGCCAGCAGACAGGGGGCTCATAGCTACACCTTC.

The chain is built from TRBV28 and TRBJ1-3; tentative D call: TRBD1 (5 bases). From germline, CDR1 is MDHEN and CDR2 SYDVKM. V was trimmed by 7 bases and J by 1 base, leaving 11 bases between them. This CDR3 spans 14 amino acids. The CDR3 loop is CASKPGGSGNTIYF. CDR3 in DNA: TGTGCCAGCAAACCTGGGGGGTCTGGAAACACCATATATTTT.

The chain joins TRBV2 to TRBJ1-1; tentatively, D is TRBD1 (6 bases). The CDR3 is 16 amino acids. Looked up from germline, CDR1 is SNHLY and CDR2 is FYNNEI. Trimming stripped 3 bases from V and 7 bases from J, with 21 bases between. The CDR3 region is CASSDPTGTKADEAFF. The CDR3 DNA reads TGTGCCAGCAGTGACCCGACTGGGACAAAGGCGGATGAAGCTTTCTTT.

CDR3 in amino acids: CASSLEPGDRAKQYF. CDR3 sequence (DNA): TGTGCCAGCAGCTTAGAACCCGGGGACAGGGCTAAGCAGTACTTC. J is TRBJ2-7 and V is TRBV11-2, with 9 bases fitting TRBD1. CDR1 and CDR2 from the germline V gene are SGHAT and FQNNGV. V was pared by 0 bases and J by 8 bases, with 8 bases of the junction left unmatched. This CDR3 region has 15 residues.

The gene calls are TRBV7-9 and TRBJ2-5, with 7 nucleotides matching TRBD1. This CDR3 is built from 18 residues. V gave up 5 bases and J gave up 4 bases; unmatched junction bases: 19. In germline, CDR1 is SEHNR, CDR2 FQNEAQ (reference sequence). The CDR3 loop is CASSPRDLQGGLGETQYF. The CDR3 DNA reads TGTGCCAGCAGCCCTAGGGATCTACAAGGGGGCCTGGGAGAGACCCAGTACTTC.

This chain links TRBV5-1 with TRBJ2-1; possibly TRBD2 for D (5 bases). Germline V gene data show CDR1 as SGHRS and CDR2 as YFSETQ. The CDR3 loop spans 12 amino acids. The V end lost 1 base, the J end lost 8 bases, and 7 bases lay between the germline ends. CDR3: CASSLPGDEQFF. The CDR3 DNA follows: TGCGCCAGCAGCTTGCCCGGGGATGAGCAGTTCTTC.

The chain links TRBV7-9 to TRBJ1-1; possibly TRBD1 for D (6 bases). This CDR3 contains 14 residues. Trimming left V 3 bases short and J 0 bases short, with 8 bases between. The germline CDR1 and CDR2 sequences are SEHNR and FQNEAQ (reference sequence). The CDR3: CASSLDSMNTEAFF. In DNA form, the CDR3 reads TGTGCCAGCAGCTTGGACAGTATGAACACTGAAGCTTTCTTT.

This clone appeared a single time. The V call is TRBV2, the J call TRBJ2-3; no reliable D call. Trimming left V 1 base short and J 0 bases short, with 8 bases between. CDR3 length equals 15 residues. Germline CDR1 reads SNHLY; CDR2 reads FYNNEI. CDR3 in DNA: TGTGCCAGCAGTGAAGAGCCCGCAAGCACAGATACGCAGTATTTT. This encodes CASSEEPASTDTQYF.

V and J are TRBV7-9 and TRBJ1-4, with TRBD1 matching over 8 bases. The CDR3 is 16 amino acids. V dropped 3 bases and J dropped 0; count of bases not matched to a gene: 3. The germline gives CDR1 SEHNR, CDR2 FQNEAQ (reference sequence). As DNA, the CDR3 is TGTGCCAGCAGCTTGACAGGGGCCTCAACTAATGAAAAACTGTTTTTT. It translates to CASSLTGASTNEKLFF.

The gene calls are TRBV5-4 and TRBJ2-2, with a weak D call TRBD2 (5 bases). This CDR3 comprises 16 residues. The germline V gene encodes CDR1 SGHNT and CDR2 YYREEE (reference sequence). Trimming left V 1 base short and J 3 bases short, with 13 bases between. The DNA of the CDR3 is TGTGCCAGCAGCTTGTTTGGTCTCGGGGACACCGGGGAGCTGTTTTTT. This encodes CASSLFGLGDTGELFF.

The chain has TRBV6-1 and TRBJ2-5; TRBD2 matches 7 bases. The junction had 10 bases not matched to a gene; V was cut back by 1 base and J by 5 bases. This CDR3 is built from 16 residues. The V gene's germline CDR1 is MNHNS and CDR2 SASEGT. The CDR3 DNA reads as TGTGCCAGCAGTGAAGGTCCTGGACTAGGTTGGGAGACCCAGTACTTC. It is translated as CASSEGPGLGWETQYF.

The chain combines TRBV2 with TRBJ2-5; 11 nucleotides match TRBD1. The closer fit of TRBJ2-7 to the DNA end suggests the J call may be wrong. Germline CDR1 reads SNHLY; CDR2 reads FYNNEI. This CDR3 has 15 amino acids. The CDR3 region has the DNA TGTGCCAGCAGTAACCGTCCAGGGACAGGGGGCGAGCAGTACTTC. It translates to CASSNRPGTGGEQYF.

This chain links TRBV6-5 with TRBJ2-7; 9 bases are shared with TRBD2. This CDR3 comprises 15 residues. Germline V gene sequence: CDR1 MNHEY, CDR2 SVGAGI. V lost 2 bases and J lost 6; bases outside the gene matches: 8. The CDR3 region is CASSYPGLALGEQYF. Here the CDR3 DNA reads TGTGCCAGCAGTTACCCGGGACTAGCACTAGGCGAGCAGTACTTC.

The DNA of the CDR3 is TGTGCCAGTAGTATCGACGGGGGGACATTCTATAGCAATCAGCCCCAGCATTTT. Its protein product is CASSIDGGTFYSNQPQHF. The chain carries TRBV19 and TRBJ1-5, with a tentative D call TRBD1 (6 bases). CDR1 and CDR2 (germline): LNHDA, SQIVND (reference sequence). Trimming removed 3 bases at V and 0 bases at J, with 18 bases between. The CDR3 has 18 residues.

The chain is built from TRBV5-1 and TRBJ1-5; no clear D. The CDR3 covers 14 residues. Germline V gene sequence: CDR1 SGHRS, CDR2 YFSETQ. The ends were cut back, 1 base at V and 7 bases at J, with 12 bases in the middle. CDR3 residues: CASSLIPGGQPQHF. CDR3 DNA: TGCGCCAGCAGCTTGATCCCGGGTGGGCAGCCCCAGCATTTT.

The chain employs TRBV5-1 and TRBJ1-4, with unresolved D. Germline-derived CDR1 and CDR2 are SGHRS and YFSETQ. The germline V and J ends were trimmed by 3 bases and 8 bases, with 8 bases remaining between them. The CDR3 runs 12 residues. The CDR3: CASSWVGEKLFF. The DNA of the CDR3 is TGCGCCAGCAGCTGGGTCGGGGAAAAACTGTTTTTT.

This sequence joins TRBV5-6 and TRBJ2-7; D might be TRBD2 (5 bases). The V and J ends lost 0 bases and 1 base respectively, with 5 bases between them. The germline V gene has CDR1 SGHDT and CDR2 YYEEEE. The CDR3 is 13 residues long. The CDR3 DNA reads as TGTGCCAGCAGCTTGGCGGGATCCTACGAGCAGTACTTC. Its protein product is CASSLAGSYEQYF.

The CDR3 loop reads CASSLKGLAFNEQFF. The DNA of the CDR3 is TGTGCCAGCAGCTTGAAGGGACTAGCTTTCAATGAGCAGTTCTTC. The chain uses TRBV5-4 and TRBJ2-1; 9 nucleotides line up with TRBD2. This CDR3 region has 15 residues. J was trimmed by 6 bases and V by 1 base; bases with no gene match: 5. Germline-derived CDR1 and CDR2 are SGHNT and YYREEE (reference sequence).

This clone was observed a handful of times. The chain has TRBV2 and TRBJ2-7; tentative D call: TRBD2 (5 bases). Germline CDR1 SNHLY, CDR2 FYNNEI. The CDR3 has 14 amino acids. Deletions cut 8 bases from V and 3 bases from J, with 17 bases between. The CDR3 sequence is CASHIVDGNYEQYF. The CDR3 coding sequence is TGTGCCAGCCACATAGTTGACGGGAACTACGAGCAGTACTTC.